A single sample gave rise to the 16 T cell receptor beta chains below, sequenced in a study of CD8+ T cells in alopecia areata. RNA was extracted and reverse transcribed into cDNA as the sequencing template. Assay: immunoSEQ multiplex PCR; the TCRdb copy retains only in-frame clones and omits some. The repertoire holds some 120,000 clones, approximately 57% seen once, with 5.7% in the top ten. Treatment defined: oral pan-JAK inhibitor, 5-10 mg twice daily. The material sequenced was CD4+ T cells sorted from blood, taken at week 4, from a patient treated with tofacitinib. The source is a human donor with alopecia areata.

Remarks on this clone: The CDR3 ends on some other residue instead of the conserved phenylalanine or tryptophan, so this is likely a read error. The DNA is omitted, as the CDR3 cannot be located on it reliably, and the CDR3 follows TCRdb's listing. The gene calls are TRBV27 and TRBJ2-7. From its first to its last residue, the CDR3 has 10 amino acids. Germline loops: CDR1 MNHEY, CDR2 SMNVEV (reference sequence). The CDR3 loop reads CASSPRGPGA.

CDR3 sequence (DNA): TGTGCCAGCAGTGGTGTCAGGGGCGGGGAGCTGTTTTTT. It codes for CASSGVRGGELFF. The chain carries TRBV2 and TRBJ2-2; D is perhaps TRBD1 (6 bases). The V end lost 4 bases, the J end lost 7 bases, and 10 bases lay between the germline ends. The length of the CDR3 is 13 residues. The germline gives CDR1 SNHLY, CDR2 FYNNEI.

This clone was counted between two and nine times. CDR3 nucleotide sequence: TGTGCCAGCAGCCCTCAGAGGACAGGGGAAAAAGGCTACACCTTC. This codes for CASSPQRTGEKGYTF. The chain uses TRBV7-8 and TRBJ1-2; 9 bases match TRBD1. The V gene end was trimmed by 5 bases and the J gene end by 8 bases; junction bases not matched to a gene: 12. The CDR3 is 15 amino acids. Germline V gene lookup returns CDR1 SGHVS and CDR2 FQNEAQ.

CDR3 in DNA: TGTGCCTGGAGTATCCCGGGAGGGCCAGGGGGTGAGCAGTTCTTC. Translated: CAWSIPGGPGGEQFF. The genes are TRBV30 and TRBJ2-1; tentatively, D is TRBD2 (8 bases). Germline assignment: CDR1 GTSNPN and CDR2 SVGIG (reference sequence). Trimming took 2 bases from V and 9 from J, leaving 20 bases between them. This CDR3 is 15 amino acids long.

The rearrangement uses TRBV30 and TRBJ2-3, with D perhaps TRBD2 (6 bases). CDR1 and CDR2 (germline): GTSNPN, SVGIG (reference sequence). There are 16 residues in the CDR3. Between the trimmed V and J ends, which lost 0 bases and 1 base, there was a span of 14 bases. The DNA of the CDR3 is TGTGCCTGGAGTGTAAGAATAGCGGTGGGCACAGATACGCAGTATTTT. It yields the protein CAWSVRIAVGTDTQYF.

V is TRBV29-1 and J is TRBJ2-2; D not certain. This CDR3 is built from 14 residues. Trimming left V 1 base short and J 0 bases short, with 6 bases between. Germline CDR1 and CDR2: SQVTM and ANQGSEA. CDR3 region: CSVEVPANTGELFF. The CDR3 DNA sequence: TGCAGCGTTGAAGTCCCGGCGAACACCGGGGAGCTGTTTTTT.

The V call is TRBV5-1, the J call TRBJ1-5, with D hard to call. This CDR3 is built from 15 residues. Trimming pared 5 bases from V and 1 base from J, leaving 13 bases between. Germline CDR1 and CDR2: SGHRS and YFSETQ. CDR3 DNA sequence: TGCGCCAGCAGACTCACGTGGGAGAGCAATCAGCCCCAGCATTTT. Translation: CASRLTWESNQPQHF. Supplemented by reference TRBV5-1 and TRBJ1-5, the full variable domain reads KAGVTQTPRYLIKTRGQQVTLSCSPISGHRSVSWYQQTPGQGLQFLFEYFSETQRNKGNFPGRFSGRQFSNSRSEMNVSTLELGDSALYLCASRLTWESNQPQHFGDGTRLSIL.

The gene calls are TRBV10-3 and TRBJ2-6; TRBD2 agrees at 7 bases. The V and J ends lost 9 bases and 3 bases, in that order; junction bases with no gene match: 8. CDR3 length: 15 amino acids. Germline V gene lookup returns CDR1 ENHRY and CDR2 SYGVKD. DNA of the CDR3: TGTGCCATAGCGGGGATCGGCTATGGGGCCAACGTCCTGACTTTC. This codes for CAIAGIGYGANVLTF.

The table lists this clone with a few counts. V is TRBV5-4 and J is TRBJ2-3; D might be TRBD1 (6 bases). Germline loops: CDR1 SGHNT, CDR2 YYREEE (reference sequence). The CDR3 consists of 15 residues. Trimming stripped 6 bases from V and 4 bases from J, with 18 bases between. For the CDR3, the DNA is TGTGCCAGCAACTCAGGGGTGGATGGCGCAGATACGCAGTATTTT. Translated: CASNSGVDGADTQYF. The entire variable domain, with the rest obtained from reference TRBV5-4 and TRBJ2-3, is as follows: ETGVTQSPTHLIKTRGQQVTLRCSSQSGHNTVSWYQQALGQGPQFIFQYYREEENGRGNFPPRFSGLQFPNYSSELNVNALELDDSALYLCASNSGVDGADTQYFGPGTRLTVL.

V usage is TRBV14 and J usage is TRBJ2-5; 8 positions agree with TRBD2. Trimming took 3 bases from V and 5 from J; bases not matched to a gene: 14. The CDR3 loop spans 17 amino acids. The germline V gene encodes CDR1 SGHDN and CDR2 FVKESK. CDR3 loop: CASSQTKRGRAVETQYF. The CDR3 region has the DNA TGTGCCAGCAGCCAGACTAAGCGGGGGAGAGCCGTGGAGACCCAGTACTTC. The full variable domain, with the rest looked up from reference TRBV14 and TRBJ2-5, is EAGVTQFPSHSVIEKGQTVTLRCDPISGHDNLYWYRRVMGKEIKFLLHFVKESKQDESGMPNNRFLAERTGGTYSTLKVQPAELEDSGVYFCASSQTKRGRAVETQYFGPGTRLLVL.

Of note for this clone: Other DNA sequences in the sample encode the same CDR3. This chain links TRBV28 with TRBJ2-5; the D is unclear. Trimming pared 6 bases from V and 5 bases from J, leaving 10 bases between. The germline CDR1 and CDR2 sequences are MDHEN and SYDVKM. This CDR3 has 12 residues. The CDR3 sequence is CASRTVMETQYF. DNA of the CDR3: TGTGCCAGCAGAACAGTTATGGAGACCCAGTACTTC.

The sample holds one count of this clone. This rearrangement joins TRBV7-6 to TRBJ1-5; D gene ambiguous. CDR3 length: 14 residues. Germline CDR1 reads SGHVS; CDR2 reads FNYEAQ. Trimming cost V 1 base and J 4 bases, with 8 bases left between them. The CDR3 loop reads CASSLGGANQPQHF. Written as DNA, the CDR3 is TGTGCCAGCAGCTTAGGGGGTGCTAATCAGCCCCAGCATTTT.

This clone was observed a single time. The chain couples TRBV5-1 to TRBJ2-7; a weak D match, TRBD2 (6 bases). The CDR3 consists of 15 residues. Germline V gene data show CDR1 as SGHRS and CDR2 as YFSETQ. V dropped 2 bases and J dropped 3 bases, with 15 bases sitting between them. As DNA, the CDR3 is TGCGCCAGCAGCTTAAGCGGGTCAGAACTCTACGAGCAGTACTTC. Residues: CASSLSGSELYEQYF.

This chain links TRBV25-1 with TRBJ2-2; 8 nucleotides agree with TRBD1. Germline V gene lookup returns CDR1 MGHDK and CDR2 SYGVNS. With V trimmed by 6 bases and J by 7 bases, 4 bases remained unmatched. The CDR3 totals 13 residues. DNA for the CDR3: TGTGCCAGCAGGACCACAGGGGGCGGGGAGCTGTTTTTT. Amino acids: CASRTTGGGELFF.

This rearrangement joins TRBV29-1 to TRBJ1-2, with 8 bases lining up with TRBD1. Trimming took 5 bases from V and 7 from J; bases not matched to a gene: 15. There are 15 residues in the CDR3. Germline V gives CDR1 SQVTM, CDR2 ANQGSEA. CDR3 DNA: TGCAGCGTTATAGGAGGGCAGGGGGCGTTTCGTGGCTACACCTTC. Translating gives CSVIGGQGAFRGYTF.

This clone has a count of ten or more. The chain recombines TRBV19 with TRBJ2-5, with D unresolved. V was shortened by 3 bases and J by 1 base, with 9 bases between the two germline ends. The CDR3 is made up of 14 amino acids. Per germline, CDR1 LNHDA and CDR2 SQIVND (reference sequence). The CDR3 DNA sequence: TGTGCCAGTAGTATGCTCATGACCCAAGAGACCCAGTACTTC. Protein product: CASSMLMTQETQYF.